These T cell receptor beta chains were read from a single sample in a study of T cell responses to AZD1222 COVID-19 vaccine. The data were produced by immunoSEQ multiplex PCR, yet TCRdb's version contains in-frame clones alone and is incomplete. This sample yields tens of thousands of clones, of which approximately 84% are seen a single time; over 20% belongs to the top ten. Sequenced material: peripheral blood, taken on day 0 of AZD1222 vaccination. The receptors stem from an adult in good health. Both conserved end residues are part of each CDR3. D genes are given only for firm matches. Rows give clone size only sometimes, using once, few, many, or a class for an expanded clone.

V: TRBV19; J: TRBJ2-7; size: NA; D: TRBD2; DNA: TGTGCCAGTAGTATCCGGACTAGCGGAGACTCCTACGAGCAGTACTTC; CDR3: CASSIRTSGDSYEQYF
V: TRBV23-1; J: TRBJ1-1; size: NA; D: NA; DNA: TGCGCCAGCAGGAGTGGGGAGCCTAGACCGAACACTGAAGCTTTCTTT; CDR3: CASRSGEPRPNTEAFF
V: TRBV7-2; J: TRBJ1-2; size: NA; D: TRBD1; DNA: TGTGCCAGCAGCACCCAGGGACAGGGCCATGGCTACACCTTC; CDR3: CASSTQGQGHGYTF
V: TRBV15; J: TRBJ1-5; size: NA; D: NA; DNA: TGTGCCACCAGCAGAGGAACCAGTGGTAGCAATCAGCCCCAGCATTTT; CDR3: CATSRGTSGSNQPQHF
V: TRBV28; J: TRBJ1-4; size: NA; D: TRBD1; DNA: TGTGCCAGCAGTCCTCAGGGACAGTCTAATGAAAAACTGTTTTTT; CDR3: CASSPQGQSNEKLFF
V: TRBV12-3/TRBV12-4; J: TRBJ1-5; size: NA; D: NA; DNA: TGTGCCACCAAAAAGGGGGTTCAGCCCCAGCATTTT; CDR3: CATKKGVQPQHF
V: TRBV11-2; J: TRBJ2-2; size: NA; D: NA; DNA: TGTGCCAGCAGCTTAGCGGCTCAGAACACCGGGGAGCTGTTTTTT; CDR3: CASSLAAQNTGELFF
V: TRBV7-7; J: TRBJ2-5; size: once; D: NA; DNA: TGTGCCAGCACGCGTAACGGGGGTGGCGAGACCCAGTACTTC; CDR3: CASTRNGGGETQYF
V: TRBV6-5; J: TRBJ2-1; size: NA; D: NA; DNA: TGTGCCAGCAGTTACTCGCGGGGAACCTACAATGAGCAGTTCTTC; CDR3: CASSYSRGTYNEQFF
V: TRBV24-1; J: TRBJ2-1; size: NA; D: TRBD2; DNA: TGTGCCACCAGTGTTAGCGGGGCGAACAATGAGCAGTTCTTC; CDR3: CATSVSGANNEQFF
V: TRBV29-1; J: TRBJ2-3; size: NA; D: TRBD1; DNA: TGCAGCGTTCGACGACAGGGGTACACAGATACGCAGTATTTT; CDR3: CSVRRQGYTDTQYF
V: TRBV19; J: TRBJ2-1; size: NA; D: TRBD2; DNA: TGTGCCAGTACCCGGGGGTGGACTAGCGGGAGCTCCTACAATGAGCAGTTCTTC; CDR3: CASTRGWTSGSSYNEQFF
V: TRBV6-2/TRBV6-3; J: TRBJ2-1; size: NA; D: NA; DNA: TGTGCCAGCAGTGGCGCCACTTACAATGAGCAGTTCTTC; CDR3: CASSGATYNEQFF
V: TRBV27; J: TRBJ2-5; size: many; D: TRBD1; DNA: TGTGCCAGCAGTAACTTCCGGGACAGCCAAGAGACCCAGTACTTC; CDR3: CASSNFRDSQETQYF
V: TRBV19; J: TRBJ2-7; size: NA; D: NA; DNA: TGTGCCAGTAGCGATCGAATAAGGGGGGCCGAAGGCGAGCAGTACTTC; CDR3: CASSDRIRGAEGEQYF
V: TRBV2; J: TRBJ1-2; size: NA; D: NA; DNA: TGTGCCAGCAGTGAACGACCGATCTTAGATGGCTACACCTTC; CDR3: CASSERPILDGYTF
V: TRBV30; J: TRBJ1-1; size: NA; D: NA; DNA: TGTGCCTGGAGTGTACCGTCAGGGCCGAACACTGAAGCTTTCTTT; CDR3: CAWSVPSGPNTEAFF
V: TRBV9; J: TRBJ2-5; size: NA; D: NA; DNA: TGTGCCAGCAGCGTAAGGGGGGCCGGAGAGACCCAGTACTTC; CDR3: CASSVRGAGETQYF
V: TRBV5-5; J: TRBJ1-1; size: NA; D: NA; DNA: TGTGCCAGCAGCCAGCAGGGTATCAACACTGAAGCTTTCTTT; CDR3: CASSQQGINTEAFF
V: TRBV6-1; J: TRBJ1-2; size: NA; D: NA; DNA: TGTGCCAGCAGTGAAGTAATAGGGTCCTATGGCTACACCTTC; CDR3: CASSEVIGSYGYTF
V: TRBV11-3; J: TRBJ2-7; size: NA; D: TRBD2; DNA: TGTGCCAGCAGCTACCCAGCGGGAGGGCCAAGCCACGAGCAGTACTTC; CDR3: CASSYPAGGPSHEQYF
V: TRBV6-5; J: TRBJ1-6; size: NA; D: NA; DNA: TGTGCCAGCAGCCTCCGGGACGGGAATTCACCCCTCCACTTT; CDR3: CASSLRDGNSPLHF
V: TRBV11-3; J: TRBJ2-7; size: NA; D: NA; DNA: TGTGCCAGCAGCTTATCTCCCGACGGGCTGGTCGAGCAGTACTTC; CDR3: CASSLSPDGLVEQYF
V: TRBV6-2/TRBV6-3; J: TRBJ2-3; size: NA; D: TRBD2; DNA: TGTGCCAGCAGTACCTCCTTTACTAGCGGGAACACAGATACGCAGTATTTT; CDR3: CASSTSFTSGNTDTQYF
V: TRBV4-1; J: TRBJ2-2; size: NA; D: TRBD2; DNA: TGCGCCAGCAGCCAAGATCGCAGACTAGCCCAAGGGGCCGGGGAGCTGTTTTTT; CDR3: CASSQDRRLAQGAGELFF
V: TRBV19; J: TRBJ2-7; size: NA; D: NA; DNA: TGTGCCAGCTCAAACCGGGCAGGTACCTACGAGCAGTACTTC; CDR3: CASSNRAGTYEQYF
V: TRBV28; J: TRBJ1-3; size: NA; D: NA; DNA: TGTGCCGCCGGGGGAGGGGGAACCGAAAACACCATATATTTT; CDR3: CAAGGGGTENTIYF
V: TRBV3-1/TRBV3-2; J: TRBJ1-2; size: NA; D: NA; DNA: TGTGCCAGCGCGAAGGATACTAACTATGGCTACACCTTC; CDR3: CASAKDTNYGYTF
V: TRBV3-1/TRBV3-2; J: TRBJ1-5; size: NA; D: NA; DNA: TGTGCCAGCAGCCTCCGACAGAACAGGGAGACCCAGCATTTT; CDR3: CASSLRQNRETQHF